These 14 T cell receptor beta chains were sequenced from one sample in a study of T-cell reconstitution after alpha-beta-depleted transplantation in children. It was with unique molecular identifiers that the TCRbeta library was prepared. TCRdb re-called the PCR reads through MiXCR, storing one row per CDR3 protein. The data show hundreds of thousands of distinct CDR3 sequences, roughly 10% seen once. The input for sequencing was PBMCs, taken before TCRalphabeta/CD19-depleted stem cell transplant. These receptors all come from a child aged 2 to 15 with inherited bone marrow failure, due to receive a stem cell transplant.

In its sample, this clonotype was seen many times. The J gene is TRBJ2-1, the V gene TRBV2; D not resolved. Germline V gene data show CDR1 as SNHLY and CDR2 as FYNNEI. Trimming removed 3 bases at V and 10 bases at J, with 7 bases between. The length of the CDR3 is 11 residues. The CDR3 sequence is CASSEWNEQFF. The CDR3 DNA reads TGTGCCAGCAGTGAGTGGAACGAGCAGTTCTTC.

Ten or more counts support this clonotype. The chain couples TRBV6-1 to TRBJ2-7, with TRBD2 as a possible D gene (6 bases). The CDR3 is made up of 14 amino acids. Trimming left V 6 bases short and J 5 bases short, with 17 bases between. Germline V CDR1 and CDR2: MNHNS, SASEGT. CDR3 amino acids: CASSWAREDHEQYF. CDR3 coding DNA: TGTGCCAGCAGCTGGGCCAGGGAGGACCACGAGCAGTACTTC.

The V gene is TRBV20-1, the J gene TRBJ2-7, with 9 bases fitting TRBD1. Germline trimming cut 5 bases from V and 3 bases from J; bases unmatched to any gene: 8. CDR3 length equals 14 residues. Germline V lookup: CDR1 DFQATT, CDR2 SNEGSKA (reference sequence). The CDR3 nucleotides are TGCAGTGCTGTAGGGACAGGGCACCACTACGAGCAGTACTTC. Translated, it gives CSAVGTGHHYEQYF.

This clonotype showed up many times. The rearrangement uses TRBV29-1 and TRBJ2-5, with TRBD1 matching over 7 bases. CDR1 and CDR2 from the germline V gene are SQVTM and ANQGSEA. This CDR3 spans 12 amino acids. The junction had 0 bases not matched to a gene; V was cut back by 3 bases and J by 2 bases. CDR3 bases: TGCAGCGTTGACAGGGGGCAAGAGACCCAGTACTTC. Translated, it gives CSVDRGQETQYF.

This clonotype was recorded at least ten times. The chain combines TRBV4-1 with TRBJ2-1, with a tentative D call TRBD2 (7 bases). The CDR3 totals 16 residues. Deletions cut 1 base from V and 3 bases from J, with 13 bases between. Per the germline V gene, CDR1 is MGHRA and CDR2 is YSYEKL. The CDR3 reads CASSQGGRELYNEQFF. In nucleotides, the CDR3 is TGCGCCAGCAGCCAAGGGGGGCGGGAGCTCTACAATGAGCAGTTCTTC.

The sample holds many counts of this clonotype. A read error may produce the germline difference seen at one junction end. The chain employs TRBV7-2 and TRBJ2-3; 7 bases map to TRBD1. The CDR3 covers 14 residues. Germline V gives CDR1 SGHTA, CDR2 FQGNSA. CDR3 residues: CASRLGGPTDTQYF. The CDR3 DNA reads TGTGCCAGCAGGTTAGGGGGCCCCACAGATACGCAGTATTTT.

CDR3 in amino acids: CASSEGVRGYEQYF. DNA of the CDR3: TGTGCCAGCAGTGAAGGGGTCCGAGGATACGAGCAGTACTTC. The genes are TRBV27 and TRBJ2-7; tentatively, D is TRBD1 (5 bases). Germline lookup yields CDR1 MNHEY and CDR2 SMNVEV (reference sequence). Trimming cost V 5 bases and J 4 bases, with 15 bases left between them. This CDR3 is built from 14 residues.

This clonotype has a count of ten or more. The V gene is TRBV12-3 or TRBV12-4, the J gene TRBJ2-3; TRBD2 aligns across 8 bases. With V trimmed by 1 base and J by 8 bases, 5 bases remained unmatched. This CDR3 is built from 14 residues. CDR3 residues: CASSLGGLDSTQYF. The CDR3 DNA reads as TGTGCCAGCAGTTTAGGGGGACTAGACTCTACGCAGTATTTT.

This clonotype came up many times. The chain uses TRBV27 and TRBJ2-1, with D tentatively TRBD1 or TRBD2 (5 bases each). The germline V and J ends were trimmed by 3 bases and 4 bases, with 13 bases remaining between them. The length of the CDR3 is 15 residues. The germline gives CDR1 MNHEY, CDR2 SMNVEV (reference sequence). CDR3 DNA sequence: TGTGCCAGCAGTTTCTCGGGCGAGGGGTACAATGAGCAGTTCTTC. It encodes CASSFSGEGYNEQFF.

This clonotype has ten or more counts. This rearrangement joins TRBV20-1 to TRBJ2-3, with D perhaps TRBD2 (6 bases). V dropped 1 base and J dropped 1 base, with 6 bases sitting between them. Germline V gene data show CDR1 as DFQATT and CDR2 as SNEGSKA (reference sequence). The CDR3 has 13 amino acids. The CDR3 loop reads CSARGLGTDTQYF. Here the CDR3 DNA reads TGCAGTGCTAGAGGACTAGGCACAGATACGCAGTATTTT.

The genes are TRBV1 and TRBJ2-3; TRBD2 reflects the table's D call only, with no check against the DNA. TRBV1 is flagged as a pseudogene. There are 18 residues in the CDR3. CDR3 residues: CTSSEAILVASVTDTQYF. In nucleotides, the CDR3 is TGTACCAGCAGTGAAGCCATTCTGGTTGCTAGCGTCACAGATACGCAGTATTTT.

This clonotype was detected a few times. The chain employs TRBV4-3 and TRBJ2-1; weak D call: TRBD1 (5 bases). The CDR3 covers 17 residues. The germline V gene encodes CDR1 LGHNA and CDR2 YSLEER. V lost 0 bases to trimming and J lost 2 bases, with 14 bases between them. The CDR3: CASSQDPGPGPYNEQFF. CDR3 nucleotides: TGCGCCAGCAGCCAAGATCCGGGCCCAGGGCCCTACAATGAGCAGTTCTTC.

This clonotype came up a few times. The chain links TRBV12-3 or TRBV12-4 to TRBJ1-1, with TRBD1 identical over 7 bases. CDR3 length equals 14 residues. V lost 5 bases to trimming and J lost 2 bases; unmatched junction nucleotides: 5. The CDR3 DNA follows: TGTGCCAGCAGTCAAAACAGGGGAAACACTGAAGCTTTCTTT. Protein sequence: CASSQNRGNTEAFF.

This clonotype was seen at least ten times. The chain carries TRBV20-1 and TRBJ1-2; a possible D gene is TRBD1 (6 bases). The CDR3 sequence is 14 residues long. V was shortened by 3 bases and J by 0 bases, with 11 bases between the two germline ends. CDR1 is DFQATT, CDR2 SNEGSKA, per germline (reference sequence). Written as DNA, the CDR3 is TGCAGTGCTAGTATGGGGGCTACTAACTATGGCTACACCTTC. This encodes CSASMGATNYGYTF.